These T cell receptor beta chains were read from a single sample in a study of cytomegalovirus exposure and HLA in healthy donors. This table comes from immunoSEQ multiplex PCR, and its TCRdb copy is limited to in-frame clones, with some not included. The data hold about 180,000 clones, with roughly 78% observed a single time. What was sequenced was PBMCs. Source of these receptors: a woman aged 45-60 years in good health and CMV-seropositive. Each CDR3 is given with its conserved first and last residue. Fields, in order: D gene, V gene, J gene, clone size, CDR3 protein, CDR3 DNA. D genes are given only for firm matches. Only some rows state a clone size, as once, few, many or a class for expanded clones.

d_gene: NA
v_gene: TRBV30
j_gene: TRBJ1-1
abundance: NA
CDR3aa: CAWSGIGLTRGAFF
CDR3nt: TGTGCCTGGAGTGGGATCGGCCTAACTAGAGGAGCTTTCTTT

d_gene: TRBD1
v_gene: TRBV6-1
j_gene: TRBJ2-7
abundance: NA
CDR3aa: CASEWDSKYEQYF
CDR3nt: TGTGCCAGCGAATGGGACAGCAAGTACGAGCAGTACTTC

d_gene: NA
v_gene: TRBV18
j_gene: TRBJ2-6
abundance: NA
CDR3aa: CASSPPHSGANVLTF
CDR3nt: TGTGCCAGCTCACCACCTCACTCTGGGGCCAACGTCCTGACTTTC

d_gene: NA
v_gene: TRBV7-8
j_gene: TRBJ2-7
abundance: NA
CDR3aa: CASSLELGPYEQYF
CDR3nt: TGTGCCAGCAGCTTAGAGCTGGGCCCCTACGAGCAGTACTTC

d_gene: TRBD1
v_gene: TRBV6-5
j_gene: TRBJ2-3
abundance: NA
CDR3aa: CASRGTGGDTQYF
CDR3nt: TGTGCCAGCAGGGGTACAGGGGGCGATACGCAGTATTTT

d_gene: NA
v_gene: TRBV7-9
j_gene: TRBJ2-7
abundance: NA
CDR3aa: CASSLGQAPYEQYF
CDR3nt: TGTGCCAGCAGCTTAGGACAGGCTCCCTACGAGCAGTACTTC

d_gene: TRBD1
v_gene: TRBV6-1
j_gene: TRBJ1-3
abundance: NA
CDR3aa: CASSEALWTGPGNTIYF
CDR3nt: TGTGCCAGCAGTGAAGCGCTTTGGACAGGGCCTGGAAACACCATATATTTT

d_gene: NA
v_gene: TRBV30
j_gene: TRBJ2-7
abundance: few
CDR3aa: CAWSVRRRSYEQYF
CDR3nt: TGTGCCTGGAGTGTACGACGTAGGAGCTACGAGCAGTACTTC

d_gene: NA
v_gene: TRBV5-4
j_gene: TRBJ2-1
abundance: NA
CDR3aa: CASSGWAGAFSYNEQFF
CDR3nt: TGTGCCAGCAGCGGGTGGGCGGGGGCCTTCTCCTACAATGAGCAGTTCTTC

d_gene: NA
v_gene: TRBV7-7
j_gene: TRBJ1-1
abundance: NA
CDR3aa: CASSLERRGTEAFF
CDR3nt: TGTGCTAGCAGCTTAGAGAGGCGCGGGACTGAAGCTTTCTTT

d_gene: TRBD1
v_gene: TRBV30
j_gene: TRBJ1-5
abundance: once
CDR3aa: CAWRPPGTGSRQPQHF
CDR3nt: TGTGCCTGGAGGCCCCCCGGGACAGGGAGTAGGCAGCCCCAGCATTTT

d_gene: NA
v_gene: TRBV12-5
j_gene: TRBJ1-2
abundance: once
CDR3aa: CASGLWGPYYGYTF
CDR3nt: TGTGCTAGTGGTTTGTGGGGGCCCTACTATGGCTACACCTTC

d_gene: NA
v_gene: TRBV2
j_gene: TRBJ1-5
abundance: NA
CDR3aa: CASSANSINQPQHF
CDR3nt: TGTGCCAGCAGTGCCAACAGTATCAATCAGCCCCAGCATTTT

d_gene: TRBD1
v_gene: TRBV6-1
j_gene: TRBJ1-2
abundance: NA
CDR3aa: CASSERGVQGVSYGYTF
CDR3nt: TGTGCCAGCAGTGAGCGGGGGGTGCAGGGGGTAAGCTATGGCTACACCTTC

d_gene: NA
v_gene: TRBV2
j_gene: TRBJ2-7
abundance: NA
CDR3aa: CASSPRFPYEQYF
CDR3nt: TGTGCCAGCAGTCCCAGGTTCCCTTACGAGCAGTACTTC

d_gene: TRBD1
v_gene: TRBV10-3
j_gene: TRBJ1-1
abundance: NA
CDR3aa: CAISEQGAKTEAFF
CDR3nt: TGTGCCATCAGTGAACAGGGGGCGAAGACTGAAGCTTTCTTT

d_gene: NA
v_gene: TRBV6-6
j_gene: TRBJ2-2
abundance: NA
CDR3aa: CASSPPLRGNTGELFF
CDR3nt: TGTGCCAGCAGTCCCCCGTTGCGGGGAAACACCGGGGAGCTGTTTTTT

d_gene: TRBD1
v_gene: TRBV5-1
j_gene: TRBJ1-2
abundance: NA
CDR3aa: CASSLGQAKGGPYGYTF
CDR3nt: TGCGCCAGCAGCCTGGGACAGGCCAAGGGTGGGCCTTATGGCTACACCTTC

d_gene: TRBD1
v_gene: TRBV7-3
j_gene: TRBJ1-1
abundance: NA
CDR3aa: CASSLKAGGGTEAFF
CDR3nt: TGTGCCAGCAGCTTAAAGGCAGGGGGTGGGACTGAAGCTTTCTTT

d_gene: TRBD1
v_gene: TRBV7-9
j_gene: TRBJ2-7
abundance: NA
CDR3aa: CASRPRQGNQGYYEQYF
CDR3nt: TGTGCCAGCAGGCCTAGACAGGGGAATCAAGGGTACTACGAGCAGTACTTC

d_gene: TRBD1
v_gene: TRBV6-5
j_gene: TRBJ1-2
abundance: NA
CDR3aa: CASSPDRDYGYTF
CDR3nt: TGTGCCAGCTCCCCGGACAGGGACTATGGCTACACCTTC

d_gene: NA
v_gene: TRBV5-6
j_gene: TRBJ1-5
abundance: NA
CDR3aa: CASSLGAWSNQPQHF
CDR3nt: TGTGCCAGCAGCTTGGGAGCCTGGAGCAATCAGCCCCAGCATTTT

d_gene: NA
v_gene: TRBV7-9
j_gene: TRBJ1-1
abundance: NA
CDR3aa: CASSPVGTLQAFF
CDR3nt: TGTGCCAGCAGCCCCGTGGGGACACTTCAAGCTTTCTTT

d_gene: TRBD1
v_gene: TRBV19
j_gene: TRBJ1-5
abundance: once
CDR3aa: CASSPRQGAVQPQHF
CDR3nt: TGTGCCAGTAGTCCCCGACAGGGGGCTGTTCAGCCCCAGCATTTT

d_gene: NA
v_gene: TRBV6-1
j_gene: TRBJ1-5
abundance: few
CDR3aa: CASSDPGQGGDQPQHF
CDR3nt: TGTGCCAGCAGTGATCCGGGACAAGGGGGTGATCAGCCCCAGCATTTT

d_gene: TRBD1
v_gene: TRBV5-1
j_gene: TRBJ1-1
abundance: NA
CDR3aa: CASSLGQGRNLNTEAFF
CDR3nt: TGCGCCAGCAGCCTGGGACAGGGAAGGAATCTGAACACTGAAGCTTTCTTT

d_gene: NA
v_gene: TRBV14
j_gene: TRBJ2-2
abundance: NA
CDR3aa: CASSQVRNTGELFF
CDR3nt: TGTGCCAGCAGCCAAGTTCGGAACACCGGGGAGCTGTTTTTT

d_gene: NA
v_gene: TRBV30
j_gene: TRBJ2-2
abundance: NA
CDR3aa: CAWSCPVGGTGELFF
CDR3nt: TGTGCCTGGAGTTGTCCTGTCGGGGGAACCGGGGAGCTGTTTTTT

d_gene: TRBD1
v_gene: TRBV6-1
j_gene: TRBJ2-7
abundance: NA
CDR3aa: CASSYYDRGEQYF
CDR3nt: TGTGCCAGCAGTTATTACGACAGGGGCGAGCAGTACTTC

d_gene: NA
v_gene: TRBV19
j_gene: TRBJ1-2
abundance: NA
CDR3aa: CASRRTRGYTF
CDR3nt: TGTGCCAGTAGAAGGACAAGGGGCTACACCTTC

d_gene: TRBD2
v_gene: TRBV7-9
j_gene: TRBJ2-3
abundance: NA
CDR3aa: CASSLEARTKRGADTQYF
CDR3nt: TGTGCCAGCAGCTTAGAGGCCCGGACTAAGCGGGGTGCAGATACGCAGTATTTT

d_gene: TRBD2
v_gene: TRBV7-7
j_gene: TRBJ2-1
abundance: NA
CDR3aa: CASSLRVLAGNSSYNEQFF
CDR3nt: TGTGCCAGCAGCTTAAGAGTGTTAGCGGGGAACAGCTCCTACAATGAGCAGTTCTTC

d_gene: NA
v_gene: TRBV5-5
j_gene: TRBJ2-1
abundance: NA
CDR3aa: CASSLARYYNEQFF
CDR3nt: TGTGCCAGCAGCTTGGCCAGGTACTACAATGAGCAGTTCTTC

d_gene: TRBD1
v_gene: TRBV19
j_gene: TRBJ2-7
abundance: NA
CDR3aa: CASSLGQGPREQYF
CDR3nt: TGTGCCAGTAGTCTGGGACAGGGGCCTAGGGAGCAGTACTTC

d_gene: TRBD1
v_gene: TRBV13
j_gene: TRBJ1-2
abundance: NA
CDR3aa: CASSETMTGYGYTF
CDR3nt: TGTGCCAGCAGCGAGACAATGACAGGGTACGGCTACACCTTC

d_gene: TRBD1
v_gene: TRBV5-1
j_gene: TRBJ2-1
abundance: NA
CDR3aa: CASSLTGGSSYNEQFF
CDR3nt: TGCGCCAGCAGCTTAACAGGGGGAAGCTCCTACAATGAGCAGTTCTTC

d_gene: TRBD1
v_gene: TRBV2
j_gene: TRBJ2-5
abundance: NA
CDR3aa: CASSRDRAQETQYF
CDR3nt: TGTGCCAGCAGCCGGGACAGGGCCCAAGAGACCCAGTACTTC

d_gene: NA
v_gene: TRBV5-1
j_gene: TRBJ2-2
abundance: NA
CDR3aa: CASSLRQVTTGELFF
CDR3nt: TGCGCCAGCAGCCTGCGACAGGTCACCACCGGGGAGCTGTTTTTT

d_gene: NA
v_gene: TRBV20-1
j_gene: TRBJ2-7
abundance: NA
CDR3aa: CSALITGEQYF
CDR3nt: TGCAGTGCTCTAATCACGGGGGAGCAGTACTTC

d_gene: TRBD2
v_gene: TRBV5-1
j_gene: TRBJ2-2
abundance: NA
CDR3aa: CASSLFRGGTFNTGELFF
CDR3nt: TGCGCCAGCAGCTTGTTTCGCGGGGGGACATTCAACACCGGGGAGCTGTTTTTT